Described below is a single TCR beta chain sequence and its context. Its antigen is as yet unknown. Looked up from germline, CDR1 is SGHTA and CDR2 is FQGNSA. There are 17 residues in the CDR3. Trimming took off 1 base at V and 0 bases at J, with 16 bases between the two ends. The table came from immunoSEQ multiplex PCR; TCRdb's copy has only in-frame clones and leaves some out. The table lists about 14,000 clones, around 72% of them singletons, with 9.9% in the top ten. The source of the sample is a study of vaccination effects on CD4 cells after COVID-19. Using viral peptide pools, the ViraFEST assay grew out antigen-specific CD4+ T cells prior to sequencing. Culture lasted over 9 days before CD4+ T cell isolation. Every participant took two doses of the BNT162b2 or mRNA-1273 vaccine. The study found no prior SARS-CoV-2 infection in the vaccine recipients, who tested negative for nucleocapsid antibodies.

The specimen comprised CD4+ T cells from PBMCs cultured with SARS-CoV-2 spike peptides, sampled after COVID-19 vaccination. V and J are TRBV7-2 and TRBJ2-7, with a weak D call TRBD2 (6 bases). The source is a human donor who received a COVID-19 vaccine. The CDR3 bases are TGTGCCAGCAGCTTAGGATCCGATAGCGGTTTCTCCTACGAGCAGTACTTC. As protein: CASSLGSDSGFSYEQYF.